The clone carrying this TCR beta chain appeared a few times. Its antigen is unidentified. The germline gives CDR1 LGHDT, CDR2 YNNKEL (reference sequence). The germline V and J ends were trimmed by 4 bases and 6 bases, with 10 bases remaining between them. The CDR3 spans 13 residues. This sample was taken from a study of T-cell reconstitution after alpha-beta-depleted transplantation in children. This sample's TCRbeta library carried unique molecular identifier barcodes. Each CDR3 protein gets one entry after TCRdb re-called the PCR reads with MiXCR. This sample has 80,000 to 100,000 distinct CDR3 sequences; under 25% occur once, and the top ten carry about a fifth. Study-level results: Several hundred expanded graft clones reportedly gave rise to the alpha-beta T cells present about two months after transplant. It was newly produced T cells that mostly accounted for T-cell counts and diversity one year after transplant. Recipient T cells and thymic progenitors that survived gave rise to the high TCRbeta diversity observed at day 60 in some patients.

This receptor was obtained from a boy aged 2 to 10 with acute lymphoblastic leukemia, due to receive a stem cell transplant. This sample comprised PBMCs, obtained before TCRalphabeta/CD19-depleted stem cell transplant. The V gene is TRBV3-1, the J gene TRBJ2-1; D is unclear. DNA of the CDR3: TGTGCCAGCAGCCTACCGGGTCTCAATGAGCAGTTCTTC. Translated, it gives CASSLPGLNEQFF.